This T cell receptor (beta chain) was obtained from a study of regulatory T cells in long-lasting Graves disease. At least ten counts were recorded for this clonotype. Through Arm-PCR of CDR3 regions and iRepertoire HTBI primers, TCR beta libraries were built. TCRdb analysed the multiplex PCR reads with MiXCR anew, one entry per CDR3 protein. The sample lists around 470,000 distinct CDR3 sequences, 12% to 15% occurring once. Germline CDR1 LGHDT, CDR2 YNNKEL (reference sequence). Trimming took off 4 bases at V and 1 base at J, with 9 bases between the two ends. The CDR3 consists of 14 residues. Time point denoted: newly diagnosed GD, antithyroid drugs for less than 3 months. Researchers made the TCR library from RNA that was extracted from PBMCs. This sample was also put to use in a study of T cells in Graves' hyperthyroidism and ophthalmopathy.

The chain combines TRBV3-1 with TRBJ2-3; the D is unclear. The sequence came from a woman aged 45-65 years with Graves disease. Sequencing was performed on peripheral blood mononuclear cells (PBMCs), taken at new diagnosis, from a patient treated with antithyroid drugs. This chain's CDR3 is CASSRQSRTDTQYF. CDR3 nucleotide sequence: TGTGCCAGCAGCCGCCAATCTCGCACAGATACGCAGTATTTT.